This record looks at one T cell receptor beta chain sequence and its context. No antigen is known for it. After removal of 4 bases from V and 7 bases from J, the junction contained 14 bases not matched to a gene. Germline CDR1 SGHRS, CDR2 YFSETQ. The CDR3 spans 15 residues. This specimen belongs to a study of intratumoral heterogeneity in liver cancer. Study overall: The median patient age was roughly 64 years, and most were male.

All patients had early-stage hepatocellular carcinoma and were untreated before surgical resection. Sampled areas showed no macroscopic evidence of necrosis or hemorrhage. Study-level findings and limits: A noted limitation was under-sampling of tumor-infiltrating lymphocytes.

Assay used: immunoSEQ multiplex PCR; TCRdb lists only in-frame clones, some missing. The sample has just over 20,000 clones, around 67% seen once. The sequences come from tumor-adjacent normal tissue, collected before any cancer treatment. This sequence joins TRBV5-1 and TRBJ2-7; 7 bases are shared with TRBD1. This TCR was recovered from a woman in her sixties or seventies with hepatocellular carcinoma. CDR3 nucleotides: TGCGCCAGCAGCACGGGGACAGCCGAACTTAGGGAGCAGTACTTC. Residues: CASSTGTAELREQYF.